Each of the 23 T cell receptor beta chains below was sequenced from the same sample in a study of human T cells and chemical hapten exposure. TCRdb processed the RACE reads anew with MiXCR; each CDR3 protein has one entry. Among some 340,000 distinct CDR3 sequences listed, approximately 6.3% were seen once. Time point defined: patch test 1, 2 weeks after DPC sensitization. Treatment reported: therapeutic diphenylcyclopropenone sensitization with weekly scalp DPC. The sample was whole blood, taken in connection with sensitization to the hapten diphenylcyclopropenone (DPC). The source of these receptors is a woman between 18 and 29 years old with alopecia areata. Some clones in this sample may be carry-over from other donors' samples.

CDR3 nucleotides: TGTGCCAGCAGTTCCGCTAGGACCCGCGAAGGCTATGGCTACACCTTC. It is translated as CASSSARTREGYGYTF. The chain recombines TRBV12-3 or TRBV12-4 with TRBJ1-2; D remains unclear. The CDR3 length is 16 residues. V shed 4 bases and J shed 4 bases, with 19 bases lying between them.

At least ten counts were recorded for this clonotype. The chain is built from TRBV9 and TRBJ1-5; 7 bases fit TRBD1. CDR3 length equals 16 residues. CDR1 is SGDLS, CDR2 YYNGEE, per germline. Trimming took 4 bases from V and 0 from J; bases not matched to a gene: 7. CDR3: CASSSGGGNSNQPQHF. As DNA, the CDR3 is TGTGCCAGCAGCTCAGGGGGAGGAAATAGCAATCAGCCCCAGCATTTT.

This clonotype was seen repeatedly, ten times or more. The rearrangement uses TRBV15 and TRBJ2-3; the D is unclear. The V and J ends lost 3 bases and 0 bases respectively, with 13 bases between them. Germline assignment: CDR1 LNHNV and CDR2 YYDKDF (reference sequence). The CDR3 sequence is 16 residues long. The CDR3 DNA reads as TGTGCCACCAGCAGTCGCCGGCAGCTTAGCACAGATACGCAGTATTTT. This sequence encodes CATSSRRQLSTDTQYF. The variable domain in full, completed from reference TRBV15 and TRBJ2-3, reads DAMVIQNPRYQVTQFGKPVTLSCSQTLNHNVMYWYQQKSSQAPKLLFHYYDKDFNNEADTPDNFQSRRPNTSFCFLDIRSPGLGDTAMYLCATSSRRQLSTDTQYFGPGTRLTVL.

This clonotype appeared a few times. This chain links TRBV5-1 with TRBJ2-7; D unresolved. The CDR3 runs to 15 residues. Per the germline V gene, CDR1 is SGHRS and CDR2 is YFSETQ. Trimming removed 0 bases from V and 0 bases from J, with 10 bases in between. This chain's CDR3 is CASSLVAQSSYEQYF. CDR3 bases: TGCGCCAGCAGCTTGGTCGCCCAGAGCTCCTACGAGCAGTACTTC.

This clonotype was recorded many times. The chain carries TRBV29-1 and TRBJ2-3, with D unresolved. This CDR3 is 14 amino acids long. Germline loops: CDR1 SQVTM, CDR2 ANQGSEA. V gave up 5 bases and J gave up 0 bases, with 12 bases separating them. CDR3 protein: CSVSTDSSTDTQYF. Written as DNA, the CDR3 is TGCAGCGTTAGCACCGACTCTAGCACAGATACGCAGTATTTT.

This clonotype occurred a few times. The chain has TRBV7-3 and TRBJ1-3; D unclear. V lost 8 bases, J lost 0 bases, and 11 bases lay in between. This CDR3 comprises 14 residues. CDR1 SGHTA and CDR2 FQGTGA come from the germline V gene. The DNA of the CDR3 is TGTGCCAGCGCGGGAGGACTCTCTGGAAACACCATATATTTT. It specifies CASAGGLSGNTIYF.

Ten or more counts support this clonotype. The CDR3 region is CASSPQGPEQYF. DNA for the CDR3: TGTGCCAGCTCACCACAGGGACCCGAGCAGTACTTC. This rearrangement joins TRBV18 to TRBJ2-7; D possibly uses TRBD1 or TRBD2 (5 bases each). The CDR3 extends over 12 amino acids. Trimming shortened V by 1 base and J by 6 bases, and 7 bases separated the two germline ends. Germline CDR1 and CDR2: KGHSH and LQKENI.

This sequence joins TRBV6-6 and TRBJ1-1; maybe TRBD1 (6 bases). This CDR3 contains 15 residues. Deletions cut 4 bases from V and 4 bases from J, with 16 bases between. Germline CDR1 reads MNHNY; CDR2 reads SVGAGI (reference sequence). CDR3 bases: TGTGCCAGCAGTTTTGCCCAAACAGGGAGCACTGAAGCTTTCTTT. Translation: CASSFAQTGSTEAFF.

This chain joins TRBV5-1 and TRBJ2-6, with 8 bases aligning to TRBD2. Trimming cost V 4 bases and J 2 bases; bases outside gene matches: 8. This CDR3 has 17 amino acids. CDR1 is SGHRS, CDR2 YFSETQ, per germline. The CDR3 is CASSPRGGNPGANVLTF. CDR3 coding DNA: TGCGCCAGCAGCCCCCGGGGGGGCAACCCTGGGGCCAACGTCCTGACTTTC.

This sequence joins TRBV6-2 or TRBV6-3 and TRBJ1-6, with a tentative D call TRBD1 (6 bases). V was pared by 7 bases and J by 10 bases, with 14 bases between. Germline V gene sequence: CDR1 MNHEY, CDR2 SVGEGT. The CDR3 length is 13 residues. The CDR3 loop reads CASTGRGGSPLHF. Here the CDR3 DNA reads TGTGCCAGCACCGGGAGAGGGGGGTCACCCCTCCACTTT.

This clonotype appeared a few times. This sequence joins TRBV7-6 and TRBJ2-3, with D possibly TRBD2 on 6 matching bases. V lost 5 bases and J lost 5, with 20 bases in between. This CDR3 is built from 16 residues. CDR1 and CDR2 from the germline V gene are SGHVS and FNYEAQ. The CDR3 loop reads CASSHGSGPLGDTQYF. CDR3 nucleotides: TGTGCCAGCAGCCACGGAAGCGGGCCACTTGGAGATACGCAGTATTTT.

The chain employs TRBV18 and TRBJ2-4, with unresolved D. Germline-derived CDR1 and CDR2 are KGHSH and LQKENI. The CDR3 extends over 13 amino acids. V lost 4 bases, J lost 8 bases, and 12 bases lay in between. CDR3 sequence: CASSLSSGDIQYF. CDR3 nucleotide sequence: TGTGCCAGCTCACTTTCATCCGGAGACATTCAGTACTTC.

This clonotype was counted a few times. The CDR3 protein is CASRDVVGQGALNTEAFF. CDR3 DNA: TGTGCCAGCAGGGACGTCGTTGGGCAGGGGGCATTGAACACTGAAGCTTTCTTT. The chain carries TRBV27 and TRBJ1-1; 8 positions agree with TRBD1. The germline V gene encodes CDR1 MNHEY and CDR2 SMNVEV (reference sequence). This CDR3 is built from 18 residues. The J segment lost 0 bases and the V segment lost 6 bases, leaving 15 bases of the junction unmatched.

This clonotype was observed a few times. V usage is TRBV20-1 and J usage is TRBJ2-1; 9 bases match TRBD2. The CDR3 length is 14 residues. J was trimmed by 3 bases and V by 8 bases; bases with no gene match: 8. In germline, CDR1 is DFQATT, CDR2 SNEGSKA (reference sequence). The CDR3 DNA is TGCAGTCCTGGCGGGGGGGACCTCTACAATGAGCAGTTCTTC. Protein sequence: CSPGGGDLYNEQFF.

The genes are TRBV20-1 and TRBJ2-3; maybe TRBD2 (5 bases). Per the germline V gene, CDR1 is DFQATT and CDR2 is SNEGSKA (reference sequence). CDR3 length: 14 residues. Trimming removed 2 bases at V and 1 base at J, with 10 bases between. For the CDR3, the DNA is TGCAGTGCTAGAATTGGGCGGGGCACAGATACGCAGTATTTT. Amino acid sequence: CSARIGRGTDTQYF.

V gene TRBV6-5 combines with J gene TRBJ2-5; 8 bases agree with TRBD2. The CDR3 spans 16 residues. Trimming took 5 bases from V and 0 from J; bases not matched to a gene: 8. The germline V gene has CDR1 MNHEY and CDR2 SVGAGI. The CDR3 sequence is CASSHPGLEYQETQYF. In nucleotides, the CDR3 is TGTGCCAGCAGTCATCCGGGACTAGAGTACCAAGAGACCCAGTACTTC.

This clonotype has only a few counts. The chain uses TRBV7-9 and TRBJ1-4; D uncertain. Germline CDR1 is SEHNR and CDR2 is FQNEAQ (reference sequence). The CDR3 totals 13 residues. Trimming cost V 1 base and J 8 bases, with 8 bases left between them. The CDR3 spells CASSLVSDEKLFF. Written as DNA, the CDR3 is TGTGCCAGCAGCTTAGTCAGTGACGAAAAACTGTTTTTT.

This clonotype was recorded many times. This rearrangement joins TRBV9 to TRBJ2-5; D gene unclear. Germline lookup yields CDR1 SGDLS and CDR2 YYNGEE. V was trimmed by 0 bases and J by 4 bases, leaving 10 bases between them. The CDR3 loop spans 14 amino acids. CDR3 residues: CASSVASRAETQYF. The CDR3 coding sequence is TGTGCCAGCAGCGTAGCTTCCCGGGCAGAGACCCAGTACTTC.

The V call is TRBV7-9, the J call TRBJ2-2, with TRBD1 matching 8 bases. CDR3 length: 16 residues. Trimming at V came to 1 base and at J to 1 base, leaving 2 bases not matched to a gene. Germline loops: CDR1 SEHNR, CDR2 FQNEAQ (reference sequence). The chain's CDR3 is CASSLGTGQNTGELFF. In nucleotides, the CDR3 is TGTGCCAGCAGCTTAGGGACAGGGCAGAACACCGGGGAGCTGTTTTTT.

This clonotype was observed a few times. The V gene is TRBV9, the J gene TRBJ2-3; a weak D match, TRBD2 (6 bases). Trimming took 0 bases from V and 7 from J, leaving 21 bases between them. The CDR3 covers 17 residues. The V gene's germline CDR1 is SGDLS and CDR2 YYNGEE. The CDR3 sequence is CASSVASGDSRTYTQYF. The CDR3 nucleotides read TGTGCCAGCAGCGTAGCTAGTGGGGACTCGAGGACGTATACGCAGTATTTT.

This clonotype was picked up many times. V usage is TRBV9 and J usage is TRBJ2-3; D might be TRBD2 (7 bases). The CDR3 has 16 amino acids. The V end lost 5 bases, the J end lost 4 bases, and 20 bases lay between the germline ends. Germline CDR1 reads SGDLS; CDR2 reads YYNGEE. CDR3 DNA: TGTGCCAGCAGGGATGTTGGAGGGGGGGCCGCAGATACGCAGTATTTT. Its protein is CASRDVGGGAADTQYF.

This clonotype was detected only a few times. V gene TRBV5-5 combines with J gene TRBJ1-4, with 7 bases fitting TRBD1. The CDR3 is 17 amino acids. The J segment lost 4 bases and the V segment lost 3 bases, leaving 12 bases of the junction unmatched. Per the germline V gene, CDR1 is SGHKS and CDR2 is YYEKEE (reference sequence). The CDR3 region has the DNA TGTGCCAGCAGCTCAGGGACAGATTGGGCTTTTAATGAAAAACTGTTTTTT. Translated: CASSSGTDWAFNEKLFF.

This clonotype showed up just a few times. The V gene is TRBV3-1, the J gene TRBJ1-3, with D maybe TRBD1 (5 bases). Germline values: CDR1 LGHDT, CDR2 YNNKEL (reference sequence). The germline V and J ends were trimmed by 4 bases and 0 bases, with 16 bases remaining between them. CDR3 size: 17 residues. CDR3 sequence reads: CASSPRRGGSSGNTIYF. The CDR3 DNA reads as TGTGCCAGCAGCCCGAGAAGGGGAGGGAGCTCTGGAAACACCATATATTTT.